Listed below are T cell receptor beta chains from one sample, sequenced in a study of T cell responses to AZD1222 COVID-19 vaccine. Using immunoSEQ multiplex PCR, the repertoire was profiled, and TCRdb retains in-frame clones only, with some absent. The sample contains approximately 140,000 clones, 90% of which appear only once. The sample was peripheral blood, taken 28 days after the second AZD1222 dose. These TCRs come from an adult who received the AZD1222 COVID-19 vaccine. Both conserved end residues are part of each CDR3. A D gene is named only where the DNA matches it firmly. Not all rows give a size; the values are once, few, many and, for expanded clones, a class.

.	TRBV5-8	TRBJ1-5	.	TGTGCCAGCAGCTTGATCGGGGAAGGTGGGCCCCAGCATTTT	CASSLIGEGGPQHF
.	TRBV9	TRBJ2-1	.	TGTGCCAGCAGCGTAGCCCCGGCAGGGAGCGGGTACAATGAGCAGTTCTTC	CASSVAPAGSGYNEQFF
.	TRBV10-2	TRBJ2-1	TRBD1	TGCGCCAGCAGGGCCCCCGCAGGGGGAATTGATGAGCAGTTCTTC	CASRAPAGGIDEQFF
.	TRBV28	TRBJ1-5	.	TGTGCCAGCAGTTTAGACAGTACATCATTAAATCAGCCCCAGCATTTT	CASSLDSTSLNQPQHF
.	TRBV4-3	TRBJ2-5	.	TGCGCCAGCAGCCAAGACGGACCCGGGAGTGGTGAGACCCAGTACTTC	CASSQDGPGSGETQYF
.	TRBV20-1	TRBJ2-3	TRBD2	TGCAGTGCTAGTGGCCTAGCGGGGGCCCGCACAGATACGCAGTATTTT	CSASGLAGARTDTQYF
once	TRBV11-3	TRBJ2-5	.	TGTGCCAGCAGCAAGGGGGGCGCATCCAGGGAGACCCAGTACTTC	CASSKGGASRETQYF
.	TRBV7-3	TRBJ1-1	.	TGTGCCAGCAGCTTAATGAGGGCAGCTAGGACTGAAGCTTTCTTT	CASSLMRAARTEAFF
.	TRBV6-5	TRBJ2-5	TRBD1	TGTGCCAGCAGTCGCAGGGGGATGGAGACCCAGTACTTC	CASSRRGMETQYF
.	TRBV4-3	TRBJ1-1	.	TGCGCCAGCAGCCAAGCAGCCGGGACAGAAGCTTTCTTT	CASSQAAGTEAFF
.	TRBV28	TRBJ2-3	.	TGTGCCAGCAGTTTCCGTCGGGATACGCAGTATTTT	CASSFRRDTQYF
.	TRBV7-2	TRBJ2-3	TRBD2	TGTGCCAGCAGCCCCAGCCTAGCGGGACTAGCGCTAAGCACAGATACGCAGTATTTT	CASSPSLAGLALSTDTQYF
.	TRBV2	TRBJ1-2	.	TGTGCCAGCAGTGAACGGGGGTTGGGCTACACCTTC	CASSERGLGYTF
.	TRBV19	TRBJ2-7	.	TGTGCCAGTAGTTTGGCTCCTACGGCCCCCCACGAGCAGTACTTC	CASSLAPTAPHEQYF
.	TRBV6-1	TRBJ2-7	.	TGTGCCAGCAGTGAGGGGGCCACCTTCTACGAGCAGTACTTC	CASSEGATFYEQYF
.	TRBV6-5	TRBJ2-1	TRBD1	TGTGCCAGCAGTTATTGGACAGGGGGTAACAATGAGCAGTTCTTC	CASSYWTGGNNEQFF
.	TRBV2	TRBJ1-2	TRBD1	TGTGCCAGCAGTCTGGACAGGGCTCGACCTAACTATGGCTACACCTTC	CASSLDRARPNYGYTF
.	TRBV10-2	TRBJ1-1	TRBD1	TGCGCCAGCAGTGAGTCGAAGGCAGGGGGCTTTTTGGGCACTGAAGCTTTCTTT	CASSESKAGGFLGTEAFF
once	TRBV2	TRBJ2-1	TRBD1	TGTGCCAGCAGTACCGGGACAGGGAGGCCTGATGAGCAGTTCTTC	CASSTGTGRPDEQFF